This T cell receptor beta chain comes out of a study of graft-versus-host responses after intestinal transplantation. The ends were cut back, 4 bases at V and 1 base at J, with 7 bases in the middle. The CDR3 contains 13 residues. The germline CDR1 and CDR2 sequences are SGHAT and FQDESV (reference sequence). The protocol was immunoSEQ multiplex PCR, while the TCRdb copy is restricted to in-frame clones and leaves out a portion. This table has about 64,000 clones, 80% to 95% appearing once. Sample: bone marrow, taken 734 days after intestinal transplantation. The chain joins TRBV11-1 to TRBJ1-2; D is ambiguous. The receptor was derived from a human patient who received an intestinal transplant, so some T cells may come from the graft donor. CDR3 region: CASSSGLNYGYTF. CDR3 nucleotides: TGTGCCAGCAGCTCGGGCCTTAACTATGGCTACACCTTC.